The table lists the clone carrying this T cell receptor beta chain with many counts. This record comes from a study of T cells in Graves' hyperthyroidism and ophthalmopathy. Authors of the study amplified TCR beta CDR3 regions from RNA transcripts. Using the HTBI primer set, a first-round RT-PCR was run on the TCR CDR3. TCRdb reprocessed the multiplex PCR reads via MiXCR and lists one record per CDR3 protein. Among a few hundred thousand distinct CDR3 sequences listed, around 20% were seen once. Losses at the gene ends were 4 bases for V and 0 bases for J; bases not matched to a gene: 6. The CDR3 consists of 15 residues. Germline CDR1 is SGHRS and CDR2 is YFSETQ.

This chain uses TRBV5-1 with TRBJ1-1, with 7 bases lining up with TRBD1. This clonotype was sampled from a man aged 18 to 35 with Graves' hyperthyroidism. Sequences were obtained from blood. The CDR3 loop reads CASSPGTELNTEAFF. The DNA for the CDR3 is TGCGCCAGCAGCCCGGGGACAGAATTGAACACTGAAGCTTTCTTT.